The present T cell receptor (beta chain) was sequenced within a study of spatial heterogeneity in lung cancer. Study-level results: Expanded intratumoral alpha and beta TCR counts tracked tumor mutation counts.

This clonotype was counted ten times or more. The antigen is unknown. A distinct unique molecular identifier was carried by each TCR cDNA molecule. TCRdb re-called the 5' RACE reads with MiXCR, one entry per CDR3 protein. The table has some 11,000 distinct CDR3 sequences, 5% to 5.5% seen once. V lost 3 bases to trimming and J lost 5 bases; unmatched junction nucleotides: 7. Per germline, CDR1 LGHNT and CDR2 FRNRAP. CDR3 length: 15 amino acids. Described time point: sample taken at primary tumor resection. The origin of this receptor is a male donor with early-stage non-small cell lung cancer. The sequenced sample was lung tumor tissue, obtained at surgery. The J gene is TRBJ2-5, the V gene TRBV12-5, with 9 bases matching TRBD1. The CDR3: CASGLQGAPVETQYF. CDR3 bases: TGTGCTAGTGGTTTACAGGGGGCGCCGGTTGAGACCCAGTACTTC.